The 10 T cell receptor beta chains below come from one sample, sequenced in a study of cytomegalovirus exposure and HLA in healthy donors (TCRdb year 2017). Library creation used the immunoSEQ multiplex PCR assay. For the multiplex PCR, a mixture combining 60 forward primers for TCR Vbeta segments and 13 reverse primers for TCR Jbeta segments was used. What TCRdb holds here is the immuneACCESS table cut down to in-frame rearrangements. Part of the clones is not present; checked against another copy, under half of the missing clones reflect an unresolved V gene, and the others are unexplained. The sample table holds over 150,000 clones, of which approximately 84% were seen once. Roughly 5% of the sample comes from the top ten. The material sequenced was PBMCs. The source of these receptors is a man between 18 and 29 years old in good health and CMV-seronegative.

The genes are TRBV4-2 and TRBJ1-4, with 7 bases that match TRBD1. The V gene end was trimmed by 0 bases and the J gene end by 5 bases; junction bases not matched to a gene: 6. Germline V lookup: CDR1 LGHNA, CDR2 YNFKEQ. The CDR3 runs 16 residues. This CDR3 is CASSQEKTGVNEKLFF. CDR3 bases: TGTGCCAGCAGCCAAGAAAAAACAGGGGTGAATGAAAAACTGTTTTTT.

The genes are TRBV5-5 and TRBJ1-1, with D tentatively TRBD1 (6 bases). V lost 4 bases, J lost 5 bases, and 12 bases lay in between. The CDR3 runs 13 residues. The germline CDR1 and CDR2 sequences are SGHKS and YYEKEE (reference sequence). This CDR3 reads CASSEGGVTEAFF. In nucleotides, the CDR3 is TGTGCCAGCAGCGAGGGGGGGGTAACTGAAGCTTTCTTT.

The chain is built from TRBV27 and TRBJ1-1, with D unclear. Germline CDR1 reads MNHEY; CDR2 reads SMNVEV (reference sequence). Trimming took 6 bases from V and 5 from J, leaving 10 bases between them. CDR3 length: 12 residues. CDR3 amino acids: CASRGVGTEAFF. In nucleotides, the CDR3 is TGTGCCAGCAGGGGAGTTGGTACTGAAGCTTTCTTT.

CDR3 amino acids: CASSRDRESNQPQHF. The CDR3, as DNA: TGTGCCAGCAGCCGGGACAGGGAGAGCAATCAGCCCCAGCATTTT. This chain links TRBV28 with TRBJ1-5; 9 bases fit TRBD1. The CDR3 runs to 15 residues. Germline lookup yields CDR1 MDHEN and CDR2 SYDVKM. V shed 6 bases and J 1 base; nucleotides not matched to a gene: 4.

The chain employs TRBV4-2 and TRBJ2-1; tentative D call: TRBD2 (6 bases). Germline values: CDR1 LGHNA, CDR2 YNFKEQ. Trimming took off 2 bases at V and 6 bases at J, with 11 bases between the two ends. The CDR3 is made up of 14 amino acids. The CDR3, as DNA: TGTGCCAGCAGCCAAACCCAGGGAGGCAATGAGCAGTTCTTC. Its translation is CASSQTQGGNEQFF.

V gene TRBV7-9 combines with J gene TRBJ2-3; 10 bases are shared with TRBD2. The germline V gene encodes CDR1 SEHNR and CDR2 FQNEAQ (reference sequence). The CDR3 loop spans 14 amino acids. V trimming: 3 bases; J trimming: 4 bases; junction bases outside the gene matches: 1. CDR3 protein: CASSLSGGADTQYF. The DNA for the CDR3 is TGTGCCAGCAGCTTGAGCGGGGGGGCAGATACGCAGTATTTT. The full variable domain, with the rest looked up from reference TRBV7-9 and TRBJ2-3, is DTGVSQNPRHKITKRGQNVTFRCDPISEHNRLYWYRQTLGQGPEFLTYFQNEAQLEKSRLLSDRFSAERPKGSFSTLEIQRTEQGDSAMYLCASSLSGGADTQYFGPGTRLTVL.

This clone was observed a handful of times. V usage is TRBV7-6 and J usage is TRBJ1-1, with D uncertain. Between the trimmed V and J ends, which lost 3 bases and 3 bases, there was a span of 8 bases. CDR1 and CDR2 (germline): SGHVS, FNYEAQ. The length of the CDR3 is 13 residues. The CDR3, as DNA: TGTGCCAGCAGCTTGATGGCAGACACTGAAGCTTTCTTT. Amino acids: CASSLMADTEAFF.

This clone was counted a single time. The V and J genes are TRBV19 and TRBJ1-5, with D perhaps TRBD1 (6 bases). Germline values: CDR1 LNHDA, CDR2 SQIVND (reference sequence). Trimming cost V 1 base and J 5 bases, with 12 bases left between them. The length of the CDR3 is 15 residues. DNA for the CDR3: TGTGCCAGTAGTATAGGGACAGAACTTTATCAGCCCCAGCATTTT. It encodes CASSIGTELYQPQHF. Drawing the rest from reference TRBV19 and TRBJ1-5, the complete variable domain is DGGITQSPKYLFRKEGQNVTLSCEQNLNHDAMYWYRQDPGQGLRLIYYSQIVNDFQKGDIAEGYSVSREKKESFPLTVTSAQKNPTAFYLCASSIGTELYQPQHFGDGTRLSIL.

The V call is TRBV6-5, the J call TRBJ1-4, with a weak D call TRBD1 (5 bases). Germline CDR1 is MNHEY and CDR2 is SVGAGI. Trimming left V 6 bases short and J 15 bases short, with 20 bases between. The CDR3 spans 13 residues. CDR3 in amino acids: CASRPGAGRMLFF. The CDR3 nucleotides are TGTGCCAGCAGGCCTGGGGCGGGGAGGATGTTGTTTTTT.

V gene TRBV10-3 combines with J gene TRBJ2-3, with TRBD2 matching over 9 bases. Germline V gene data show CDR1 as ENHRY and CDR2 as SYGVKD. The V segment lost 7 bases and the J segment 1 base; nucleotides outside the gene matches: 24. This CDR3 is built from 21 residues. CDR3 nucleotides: TGTGCCATCAAGCCCTCTGCTGAGGGTGGTGCTAGCGGGATTCGCACAGATACGCAGTATTTT. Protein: CAIKPSAEGGASGIRTDTQYF.